This T cell receptor beta chain is drawn from a study of persistence of HIV-infected CD4 T cells. This CDR3 contains 14 residues. CDR1 and CDR2 from the germline V gene are ENHRY and SYGVKD. V shed 6 bases and J 8 bases; nucleotides not matched to a gene: 9. The libraries were made with immunoSEQ version 4 in survey mode. Produced via immunoSEQ multiplex PCR; TCRdb's table is partial and in-frame only. The repertoire holds under 45,000 clones, more than 80% seen once, with 0.85% to 1.3% in the top ten. Details on this clone: Its antigen is unidentified.

Nonspecific anti-CD3/anti-CD28 bead stimulation represents the broad CD4+ T cell repertoire. CD4+ T cells upregulating both CD40 ligand and CD69 were sorted as responding cells. Material: CD4+ T cells sorted from PBMCs after approximately 20-hour stimulation, obtained from a patient who received antiretroviral therapy. This chain uses TRBV10-3 with TRBJ1-2, with 10 bases that match TRBD1. This sequence originates from an adult man with HIV who was CMV-seropositive. CDR3 region: CAISFRTGGSGYTF. The CDR3 region has the DNA TGTGCCATCAGCTTCCGGACAGGGGGTAGCGGCTACACCTTC.